The 16 T cell receptor beta chains listed next were all sequenced from one sample in a study of cytomegalovirus exposure and HLA in healthy donors (dated by TCRdb to the late 2010s). The method was the immunoSEQ multiplex PCR assay. This immuneACCESS table, as held by TCRdb, lists in-frame sequences with V and J called but not all clones. Of the missing ones, under half trace to an unresolved V gene in checked studies; the others have no known cause. This sample comprises roughly 98,000 clones, roughly nine tenths of them detected only once. The ten largest clones add up to roughly 3.9% of the sample. Source material: PBMCs. The receptors stem from a woman younger than 45 in good health and CMV-seronegative.

This clone was observed a single time. CDR3 nucleotides: TGTGCCAGCAGTCCTTACACAGGGCCGCAGGAAAAACTGTTTTTT. Translated, it gives CASSPYTGPQEKLFF. This chain joins TRBV28 and TRBJ1-4; a weak D match, TRBD1 (6 bases). The germline CDR1 and CDR2 sequences are MDHEN and SYDVKM. The CDR3 totals 15 residues. Trimming shortened V by 5 bases and J by 8 bases, and 18 bases separated the two germline ends.

As DNA, the CDR3 is TGTGCCAGCAGGGTGACAGGGCCCGGGGAGCTGTTTTTT. This gives the protein CASRVTGPGELFF. The genes are TRBV5-4 and TRBJ2-2; 7 nucleotides align to TRBD1. J was trimmed by 6 bases and V by 5 bases; bases with no gene match: 4. Germline V gene sequence: CDR1 SGHNT, CDR2 YYREEE (reference sequence). The CDR3 is 13 residues long. Using reference TRBV5-4 and TRBJ2-2 for the parts outside the CDR3, the full variable domain is ETGVTQSPTHLIKTRGQQVTLRCSSQSGHNTVSWYQQALGQGPQFIFQYYREEENGRGNFPPRFSGLQFPNYSSELNVNALELDDSALYLCASRVTGPGELFFGEGSRLTVL.

This clone was observed a few times. One end of the junction varies from germline; a read error may be responsible. This chain joins TRBV7-7 and TRBJ2-3, with 11 bases matching TRBD2. Per the germline V gene, CDR1 is SSHAT and CDR2 is FNYEAQ (reference sequence). The CDR3 length is 15 residues. In nucleotides, the CDR3 is TGTGCTAGCAGCTTGGGACTAGCGGGCACAGATACGCAGTATTTT. Protein product: CASSLGLAGTDTQYF.

The CDR3 DNA is TGTGCCAGCAGTGCAAGGGGTGACACTGAAGCTTTCTTT. This encodes CASSARGDTEAFF. The chain has TRBV6-4 and TRBJ1-1, with D perhaps matching TRBD1 (5 bases). V lost 4 bases to trimming and J lost 3 bases, with 9 bases between them. CDR3 length equals 13 residues. From germline, CDR1 is MRHNA and CDR2 SNTAGT.

The rearrangement joins TRBV6-6 to TRBJ2-1; 9 positions match TRBD1. V trimming: 6 bases; J trimming: 5 bases; junction bases outside the gene matches: 11. The CDR3 has 16 residues. Germline CDR1 reads MNHNY; CDR2 reads SVGAGI (reference sequence). This chain's CDR3 is CASSATGTGFNNEQFF. As DNA, the CDR3 is TGTGCCAGCAGCGCTACCGGGACAGGGTTTAACAATGAGCAGTTCTTC.

The V call is TRBV5-1, the J call TRBJ1-1; tentative D call: TRBD1 (5 bases). The CDR3 is 13 residues long. Per germline, CDR1 SGHRS and CDR2 YFSETQ. Trimming pared 0 bases from V and 5 bases from J, leaving 8 bases between. The CDR3 loop reads CASSLAQGTEAFF. DNA of the CDR3: TGCGCCAGCAGCTTGGCCCAGGGAACTGAAGCTTTCTTT. Combining the CDR3 with reference TRBV5-1 and TRBJ1-1 gives the whole variable domain KAGVTQTPRYLIKTRGQQVTLSCSPISGHRSVSWYQQTPGQGLQFLFEYFSETQRNKGNFPGRFSGRQFSNSRSEMNVSTLELGDSALYLCASSLAQGTEAFFGQGTRLTVV.

The chain couples TRBV4-3 to TRBJ1-5, with 7 nucleotides matching TRBD1. Per germline, CDR1 LGHNA and CDR2 YSLEER. The CDR3 consists of 12 residues. Germline trimming cut 3 bases from V and 14 bases from J; bases unmatched to any gene: 7. The CDR3 sequence: CASSHPGGRKHF. The DNA of the CDR3 is TGCGCCAGCAGCCACCCAGGGGGAAGGAAGCATTTT.

The rearrangement joins TRBV2 to TRBJ2-4; D might be TRBD1 (5 bases). The CDR3 runs to 14 residues. V gave up 7 bases and J gave up 1 base, with 11 bases separating them. CDR1 and CDR2 (germline): SNHLY, FYNNEI. In nucleotides, the CDR3 is TGTGCCAGCACTCCCCAGGGCGCCAAAAACATTCAGTACTTC. Translated: CASTPQGAKNIQYF.

V and J are TRBV9 and TRBJ1-4; maybe TRBD1 (5 bases). Trimming took 7 bases from V and 0 from J, leaving 13 bases between them. This CDR3 is built from 15 residues. In germline, CDR1 is SGDLS, CDR2 YYNGEE. CDR3 sequence: CASGGELTTNEKLFF. The CDR3 DNA reads as TGTGCCAGCGGGGGGGAATTGACAACTAATGAAAAACTGTTTTTT.

This chain links TRBV5-1 with TRBJ2-1, with TRBD2 matching over 7 bases. V shed 0 bases and J 4 bases; nucleotides not matched to a gene: 7. There are 16 residues in the CDR3. From germline, CDR1 is SGHRS and CDR2 YFSETQ. CDR3 bases: TGCGCCAGCAGCTTGGTAGGTTTGGGAGGGTACAATGAGCAGTTCTTC. Its translation is CASSLVGLGGYNEQFF. The complete variable domain, with remaining parts taken from reference TRBV5-1 and TRBJ2-1, reads KAGVTQTPRYLIKTRGQQVTLSCSPISGHRSVSWYQQTPGQGLQFLFEYFSETQRNKGNFPGRFSGRQFSNSRSEMNVSTLELGDSALYLCASSLVGLGGYNEQFFGPGTRLTVL.

This chain connects TRBV19 to TRBJ2-5; D perhaps matches TRBD2 (6 bases). Germline CDR1 is LNHDA and CDR2 is SQIVND (reference sequence). The CDR3 extends over 16 amino acids. The ends were cut back, 5 bases at V and 7 bases at J, with 23 bases in the middle. The CDR3 loop reads CASSLTSGLGGSTQYF. The CDR3 DNA is TGTGCCAGTAGTTTAACGTCGGGACTCGGGGGATCGACCCAGTACTTC.

The chain has TRBV5-1 and TRBJ1-1; D ambiguous. Germline V gene lookup returns CDR1 SGHRS and CDR2 YFSETQ. This CDR3 spans 16 amino acids. V shed 4 bases and J shed 1 base, with 17 bases lying between them. The CDR3 coding sequence is TGCGCCAGCAGCCAATCTGACGGAGCGCCGAACACTGAAGCTTTCTTT. This gives the protein CASSQSDGAPNTEAFF.

J is TRBJ2-2 and V is TRBV19; 7 nucleotides match TRBD1. CDR1 and CDR2 from the germline V gene are LNHDA and SQIVND (reference sequence). Trimming took 6 bases from V and 0 from J; bases not matched to a gene: 13. The CDR3 is 18 amino acids. CDR3 loop: CASSDPPWGQPNTGELFF. The CDR3 DNA is TGTGCCAGTAGCGATCCTCCTTGGGGACAGCCGAACACCGGGGAGCTGTTTTTT.

The V and J genes are TRBV11-2 and TRBJ2-1; no clear D gene. Deletions cut 5 bases from V and 5 bases from J, with 13 bases between. Germline V gives CDR1 SGHAT, CDR2 FQNNGV. The CDR3 runs to 14 residues. The CDR3 sequence is CASSAVGTNNEQFF. CDR3 DNA sequence: TGTGCCAGCAGCGCGGTAGGCACGAACAATGAGCAGTTCTTC.

The CDR3 sequence: CASSEPGFVTGELFF. The CDR3 DNA reads as TGCGCCAGCAGTGAGCCCGGGTTCGTCACCGGGGAGCTGTTTTTT. The V call is TRBV10-2, the J call TRBJ2-2; the D is unclear. Germline assignment: CDR1 WSHSY and CDR2 SAAADI. V lost 2 bases, J lost 4 bases, and 11 bases lay in between. CDR3 size: 15 residues.

About this clone: At one of its ends the junction is not consistent with the germline gene, which may arise from a read error. This rearrangement joins TRBV7-7 to TRBJ2-2, with 7 bases lining up with TRBD1. The CDR3 is 14 residues long. Germline V gene lookup returns CDR1 SSHAT and CDR2 FNYEAQ (reference sequence). CDR3 region: CASSPSTGTGELFF. The CDR3 DNA reads as TGTGCTAGCAGCCCCTCGACAGGGACCGGGGAGCTGTTTTTT.